This T cell receptor (beta chain) was recorded in a study of blood T cell repertoires in COVID-19. The wider study: Material from acute and convalescent COVID-19 was sourced from the United States, Italy and Spain. T cells, B-cell-depleted T cells, or PBMCs supplied cDNA or gDNA.

Trimming pared 4 bases from V and 10 bases from J, leaving 14 bases between. CDR1 LNHNV and CDR2 YYDKDF come from the germline V gene (reference sequence). This CDR3 spans 13 amino acids. Original processing methods: Nucleated cell counts were estimated from reference gene primer amplification. Repertoires were generated with immunoSEQ multiplex PCR, while TCRdb's copy carries only in-frame clones and drops some. The DNA was the basis for D and trimming; V, J and clone size are from that table. Here the sample spans some 45,000 clones, around 93% being singletons. The specimen was peripheral blood. This receptor was identified in a human donor in a cohort sampled during active COVID-19. This sequence joins TRBV15 and TRBJ1-5; D call uncertain. CDR3 in amino acids: CATSTRFSDPQHF. The CDR3 bases are TGTGCCACCAGCACGCGTTTTTCCGATCCCCAGCATTTT.